This T cell receptor (beta chain) was observed in a study of Ad26.COV2.S vaccination and SARS-CoV-2 variants. CDR1 SEHNR and CDR2 FQNEAQ come from the germline V gene (reference sequence). CDR3 size: 14 residues. V lost 3 bases and J lost 0, with 9 bases in between. TCRdb keeps only in-frame clones here, not all; method: immunoSEQ multiplex PCR. The data contain 300,000 to 350,000 clones, more than 85% of them singletons. Treatment defined: approximately 18 received Ad26.COV2.S at low or high dose, single or two shots; 5 received placebo; per-sample allocation not given. Day 63 after the first vaccine or placebo injection was the time point for sampling.

Sequencing was performed on peripheral blood, taken in a trial of Ad26.COV2.S vaccine versus placebo. The chain links TRBV7-9 to TRBJ2-7, with D maybe TRBD2 (5 bases). This clonotype originated in a person between 18 and 60 years old who received the Ad26.COV2.S COVID-19 vaccine or a placebo. The CDR3 region has the DNA TGTGCCAGCAGCTTTTCGGGGAGCTCCTACGAGCAGTACTTC. Translation: CASSFSGSSYEQYF.